This entry lists 7 T cell receptor beta chains sequenced from one sample in a study of T cell responses to AZD1222 COVID-19 vaccine. The repertoire was sequenced with immunoSEQ multiplex PCR; TCRdb's copy has only in-frame clones and lacks some. The sample lists 45,000 to 55,000 clones, approximately 79% occurring once. Sequences were derived from peripheral blood, sampled on day 0 of AZD1222 vaccination. Receptors were obtained from an adult in good health.

V usage is TRBV7-2 and J usage is TRBJ2-2, with D unresolved. Looked up from germline, CDR1 is SGHTA and CDR2 is FQGNSA. The CDR3 loop spans 12 amino acids. The germline V and J ends were trimmed by 7 bases and 7 bases, with 10 bases remaining between them. CDR3 coding DNA: TGTGCCAGCACTCTACGAGGCGGGGAGCTGTTTTTT. Protein: CASTLRGGELFF. The whole variable domain, filled in from reference TRBV7-2 and TRBJ2-2, reads GAGVSQSPSNKVTEKGKDVELRCDPISGHTALYWYRQSLGQGLEFLIYFQGNSAPDKSGLPSDRFSAERTGGSVSTLTIQRTQQEDSAVYLCASTLRGGELFFGEGSRLTVL.

The chain is built from TRBV9 and TRBJ2-7; no firm D call. Trimming shortened V by 4 bases and J by 2 bases, and 19 bases separated the two germline ends. This CDR3 region has 16 residues. Germline V CDR1 and CDR2: SGDLS, YYNGEE. The CDR3 DNA is TGTGCCAGCAGCACCCCCGAGTACCACGTAACCTACGAGCAGTACTTC. Translation: CASSTPEYHVTYEQYF.

The rearrangement joins TRBV6-5 to TRBJ1-5; unclear D gene. The CDR3 sequence is 13 residues long. Germline assignment: CDR1 MNHEY and CDR2 SVGAGI. Trimming left V 7 bases short and J 2 bases short, with 9 bases between. CDR3 DNA sequence: TGTGCCAGCACGGGTCGAGGCAATCAGCCCCAGCATTTT. Protein sequence: CASTGRGNQPQHF.

In regard to this clone: One end of the junction does not line up with germline, which may come from a read error. The V gene is TRBV10-3, the J gene TRBJ1-2; D gene ambiguous. CDR1 and CDR2 (germline): ENHRY, SYGVKD. This CDR3 comprises 12 residues. CDR3 DNA sequence: TGTGCCATCAGGGAGGCCCTTGAGGATTCCGTCTTC. Translation gives CAIREALEDSVF.

The rearrangement uses TRBV6-2 or TRBV6-3 and TRBJ1-5, with TRBD1 matching 8 bases. J was trimmed by 4 bases and V by 6 bases; bases with no gene match: 8. This CDR3 is 15 amino acids long. Germline CDR1 and CDR2: MNHEY and SVGEGT. CDR3 amino acids: CASSKTDRDNQPQHF. For the CDR3, the DNA is TGTGCCAGCAGCAAAACGGACAGGGATAATCAGCCCCAGCATTTT.

By share, this clone ranks as medium-sized. V usage is TRBV7-2 and J usage is TRBJ1-6; D uncertain. CDR3 size: 14 residues. Trimming removed 1 base at V and 7 bases at J, with 8 bases between. Germline CDR1 and CDR2: SGHTA and FQGNSA. DNA of the CDR3: TGTGCCAGCAGCTTAGTGGGCTCCAATTCACCCCTCCACTTT. It codes for CASSLVGSNSPLHF.

As DNA, the CDR3 is TGCAGCGTCAGGACCTCCTACGAGCAGTACTTC. Translating it yields CSVRTSYEQYF. The chain uses TRBV29-1 and TRBJ2-7; D gene uncertain. V shed 6 bases and J shed 0 bases, with 6 bases lying between them. The CDR3 length is 11 residues. Looked up from germline, CDR1 is SQVTM and CDR2 is ANQGSEA.